This TCR beta chain was profiled in a study of OX40 agonist ivuxolimab in advanced cancers. Background for the entire study: The costimulatory receptor OX40 (CD134) was targeted by ivuxolimab, a fully human IgG2 agonistic monoclonal antibody. Intravenous ivuxolimab was administered to patients every 2 weeks at six dose levels: 0.01, 0.1, 0.3, 1.5, 3 and 10 mg/kg. Of the approximately 53 patients in dose escalation, about 20 had hepatocellular carcinoma, around 15 had melanoma, 9 had renal cell carcinoma and 9 had head and neck cancer. The dose-escalation cohort was almost 85% male with a mean age of about 65 years, ranging from about 20 to 85. Prior anti-PD-1, anti-PD-L1 or anti-CTLA-4 therapy was permitted, and 30% to 50% of dose-escalation patients had received checkpoint inhibitors. Partial responses were achieved by three dose-escalation patients, of whom one had hepatocellular carcinoma and two had cutaneous melanoma. Peripheral TCRbeta sequencing aimed to test whether ivuxolimab altered TCR sequence diversity and caused clonal T-cell expansion. The monotherapy dose-escalation portion (N of about 52 patients) of the phase I ivuxolimab trial is reported in the paper. Summary of the overall study and its limitations: The antigen specificity of the peripheral T cells that underwent clonal expansion was not determined. At doses of 0.1 to 3.0 mg/kg, clonal expansion of both CD4+ and CD8+ blood T cells was observed from baseline to week 6. Low levels of normalized T-cell clonal expansion were also seen in some patients who did not respond. On average, CD8+ T cells showed more expanded clones than CD4+ T cells after ivuxolimab. In the 0.1-3.0 mg/kg groups, partial responders were among the patients with the lowest normalized peripheral clonal expansion, particularly in CD8+ T cells.

Patients with a history of autoimmune disease or receiving systemic immunosuppression were excluded from the trial. Peripheral blood for TCR sequencing was collected from all dose cohorts at baseline, on cycle 4 day 1, and on cycle 7 day 1. Samples were obtained from an open-label, multicenter, first-in-human phase I dose-escalation trial of ivuxolimab. The trial enrolled adults with locally advanced or metastatic head and neck squamous cell, hepatocellular, melanoma or renal cell carcinoma. CD4+ and CD8+ T cells were sorted separately from peripheral blood before TCR sequencing. Taken from cysteine to phenylalanine, the CDR3 has 15 residues. The kept DNA is CDR3 alone, 45 bases in frame from the first base. Based on the germline V gene (reference sequence), the CDR1 and CDR2 sequences are LNHNV and YYDKDF. V loses 1 base of germline sequence and J loses 5 bases, and the interval between the two ends is 14 bases.

This clone has just one count. Its binding antigen is unknown. No base qualities exist here, and no much larger clone lies one base off it. Genomic DNA was extracted from sorted cells for sequencing of the TCRbeta CDR3 region. The immunoSEQ Assay was used for sequencing of TCRbeta CDR3 regions. TCRdb carries this immuneACCESS record with in-frame sequences only. Its versions omit some clonotypes, under half of them owing to an unresolved V gene in the studies checked, with the rest unexplained. The sample includes 76,000 or so clones, with 86% observed a single time. 0.7% to 0.9% of the sample goes to the ten largest clones.

The chain couples TRBV15 to TRBJ2-5; the D gene cannot be resolved beyond TRBD1 or TRBD2, each matching 5 bases. This TCR was recovered from an adult with an advanced solid tumor such as melanoma, head and neck, liver or kidney cancer. Sequencing was performed on CD4+ or CD8+ T cells sorted from blood, taken in a trial of the OX40 agonist ivuxolimab. The DNA sequence is TGTGCCACCAGCAGAGGAGGGACCGTAGGGGAGACCCAGTACTTC. This translates into CATSRGGTVGETQYF.